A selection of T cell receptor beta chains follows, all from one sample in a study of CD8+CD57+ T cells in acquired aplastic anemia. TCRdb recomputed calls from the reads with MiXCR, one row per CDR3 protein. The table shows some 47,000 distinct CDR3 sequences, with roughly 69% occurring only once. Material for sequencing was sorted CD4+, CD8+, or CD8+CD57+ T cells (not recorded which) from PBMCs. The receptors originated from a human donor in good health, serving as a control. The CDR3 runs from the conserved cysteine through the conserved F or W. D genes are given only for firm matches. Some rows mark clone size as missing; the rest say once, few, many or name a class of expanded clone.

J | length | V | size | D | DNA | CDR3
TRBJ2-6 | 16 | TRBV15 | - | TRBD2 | TGTGCCACCAGCAGAGATCGGGCTAGCGGGGCGAACGTCCTGACTTTC | CATSRDRASGANVLTF
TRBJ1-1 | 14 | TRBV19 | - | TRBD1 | TGTGCCAGTACGTCAGGGACAGACCACACTGAAGCTTTCTTT | CASTSGTDHTEAFF
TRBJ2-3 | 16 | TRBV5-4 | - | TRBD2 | TGTGCCAGCAGCTTGGGGACTAGCGACCGCACAGATACGCAGTATTTT | CASSLGTSDRTDTQYF
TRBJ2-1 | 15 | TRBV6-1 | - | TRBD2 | TGTGCCAGCAGTCAACTAGCGGGGGGGCCGAATGAGCAGTTCTTC | CASSQLAGGPNEQFF
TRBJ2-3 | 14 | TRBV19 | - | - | TGTGCCAGTAGTAGCGGGACTGGAGGAAGTACGCAGTATTTT | CASSSGTGGSTQYF
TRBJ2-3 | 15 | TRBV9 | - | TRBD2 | TGTGCCAGCAGCGTACTAGCGGGGGGGGTGGATACGCAGTATTTT | CASSVLAGGVDTQYF
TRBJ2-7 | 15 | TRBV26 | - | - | TGTGCCAGCAGTTCGAGGACAGCGTCGACCTACGAGCAGTACTTC | CASSSRTASTYEQYF
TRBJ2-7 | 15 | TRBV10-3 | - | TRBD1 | TGTGCCATCAGTCAGGGACAGGCAAATTCCTACGAGCAGTACTTC | CAISQGQANSYEQYF
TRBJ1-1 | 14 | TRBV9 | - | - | TGTGCCAGCAGCCCTGCGACGAGAGGCACTGAAGCTTTCTTT | CASSPATRGTEAFF
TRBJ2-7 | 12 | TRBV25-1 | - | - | TGTGCCTGGAGTGCACAGGGCTACGAGCAGTACTTC | CAWSAQGYEQYF
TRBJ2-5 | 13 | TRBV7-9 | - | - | TGTGCCAGCAGCGGGGACTCCCAAGAGACCCAGTACTTC | CASSGDSQETQYF
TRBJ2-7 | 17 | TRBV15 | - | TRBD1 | TGTGCCACCAGCAGAGCCGCCGCCGGGACAGGGGTATACGAGCAGTACTTC | CATSRAAAGTGVYEQYF
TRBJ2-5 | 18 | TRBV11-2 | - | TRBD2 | TGTGCCAGCAGCCCCGGACTAGCGGGGGCCACCGCGGCGGAGACCCAGTACTTC | CASSPGLAGATAAETQYF
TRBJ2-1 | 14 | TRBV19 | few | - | TGTGCCAGTAGTATGAGCCTAGCCGAGGATGAGCAGTTCTTC | CASSMSLAEDEQFF
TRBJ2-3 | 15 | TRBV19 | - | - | TGTGCCAGTAGCACCACCGGGACTAGCACAGATACGCAGTATTTT | CASSTTGTSTDTQYF
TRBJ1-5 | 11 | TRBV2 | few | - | TGTGCCAGGGGAGGCAATCAGCCCCAGCATTTT | CARGGNQPQHF
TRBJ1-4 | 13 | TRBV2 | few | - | TGTGCCAGCAGGAGAGCAACTAATGAAAAACTGTTTTTT | CASRRATNEKLFF
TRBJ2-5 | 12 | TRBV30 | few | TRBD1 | TGTGCCTGGAGTGTACAGGGGGAGACCCAGTACTTC | CAWSVQGETQYF
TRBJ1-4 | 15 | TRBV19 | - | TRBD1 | TGTGCCAGTAGTGTAAACAGGGGCGGTAATGAAAAACTGTTTTTT | CASSVNRGGNEKLFF
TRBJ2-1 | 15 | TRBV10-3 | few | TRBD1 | TGTGCCATCGCGGGGACAGGGAGCTCCTACAATGAGCAGTTCTTC | CAIAGTGSSYNEQFF
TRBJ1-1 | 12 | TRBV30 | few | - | TGTGCCAGCAGCTTGACCGACACTGAAGCTTTCTTT | CASSLTDTEAFF
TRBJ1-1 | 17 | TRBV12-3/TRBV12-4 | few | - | TGTGCCAGCAGTTTAGGCCCACTTGCGGGGGGTGGGACTGAAGCTTTCTTT | CASSLGPLAGGGTEAFF
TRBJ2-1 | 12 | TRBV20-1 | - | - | TGCAGTGCTAGAGTCGGGGGCAATGAGCAGTTCTTC | CSARVGGNEQFF
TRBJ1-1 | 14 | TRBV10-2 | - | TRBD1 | TGCGCCAGCAGCGAGCCGGGACAGGCCACTGAAGCTTTCTTT | CASSEPGQATEAFF
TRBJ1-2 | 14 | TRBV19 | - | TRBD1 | TGTGCCAGTAGTGCGAACAGGGGTTCTTATGGCTACACCTTC | CASSANRGSYGYTF
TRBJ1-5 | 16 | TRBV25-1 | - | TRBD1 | TGTGCCAGCAGCCCCGCGGGGACAGTACTCAATCAGCCCCAGCATTTT | CASSPAGTVLNQPQHF
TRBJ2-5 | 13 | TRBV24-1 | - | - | TGTGCCACCAGTGATTACGACAAAGAGACCCAGTACTTC | CATSDYDKETQYF
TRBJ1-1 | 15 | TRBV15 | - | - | TGTGCCACCAGCAGAGATACAAACAAAGGGGCTGAAGCTTTCTTT | CATSRDTNKGAEAFF
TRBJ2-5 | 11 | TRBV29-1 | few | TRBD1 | TGCAGCGTTCAGACAGGGGAGACCCAGTACTTC | CSVQTGETQYF
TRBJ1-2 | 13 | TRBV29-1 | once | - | TGCAGCGTGGGGGGCGGTGGCGGCTATGGCTACACCTTC | CSVGGGGGYGYTF
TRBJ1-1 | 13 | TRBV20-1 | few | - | TGCAGTGCTAGACTACGGATGAACACTGAAGCTTTCTTT | CSARLRMNTEAFF
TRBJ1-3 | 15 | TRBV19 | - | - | TGTGCCAGTAGTATCCGACAGCTCCCTGGAAACACCATATATTTT | CASSIRQLPGNTIYF
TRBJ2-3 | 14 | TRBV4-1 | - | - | TGCGCCAGCAGCCGGAGCTCAAATACGGATACGCAGTATTTT | CASSRSSNTDTQYF